The T cell receptor beta chain described here comes from a study of T-cell reconstitution after alpha-beta-depleted transplantation in children. Findings and caveats of the study: The origin of high day-60 TCRbeta diversity in some patients lay in surviving recipient T cells and thymic progenitors. Alpha-beta T cells present about two months after transplant were reported to originate from several hundred expanded graft clones.

The TCRbeta library incorporated unique molecular identifiers. MiXCR, run by TCRdb on the PCR reads, gives a single entry per CDR3 protein. The table lists roughly 400,000 distinct CDR3 sequences, over 40% of them singletons. The germline V gene has CDR1 SGHRS and CDR2 YFSETQ. The CDR3 has 15 residues. V shed 0 bases and J shed 5 bases, with 12 bases lying between them. As to this clonotype: As yet, its antigen is unknown.

The TCR sequence derives from a girl aged 2 to 10 with aplastic anemia, due to receive a stem cell transplant. This chain uses TRBV5-1 with TRBJ2-1; D assignment may be TRBD1 or TRBD2 (6 bases each). The material sequenced was PBMCs, taken before TCRalphabeta/CD19-depleted stem cell transplant. CDR3: CASSLGWRGNNEQFF. In DNA form, the CDR3 reads TGCGCCAGCAGCTTGGGGTGGAGGGGGAACAATGAGCAGTTCTTC.